Below, 23 T cell receptor beta chains from the same sample are listed, as sequenced in a study of shared clonotypes between healthy human individuals. TCRdb's table, derived via immunoSEQ multiplex PCR, lists solely in-frame clones and lacks some. Of 550,000 to 800,000 clones in the sample, about 92% are singletons; the top ten hold about 33%. The sample comprised memory CD8+ T cells from PBMCs. Subset denoted: CD45RO+ cells pooled with CCR7-negative TemRA cells. The receptors come from a man in his late teens or twenties in good health. Some clones in this sample may be carry-over from other donors' samples.

The genes are TRBV2 and TRBJ2-7, with 8 nucleotides matching TRBD1. The CDR3 has 12 amino acids. With 7 bases clipped from V and 7 bases from J, the junction kept 6 bases outside the gene matches. Germline loops: CDR1 SNHLY, CDR2 FYNNEI. The CDR3 region has the DNA TGTGCCAGCACGGACAGGGCACGGGAGCAGTACTTC. Encoded protein: CASTDRAREQYF.

This clone has just one count. CDR3 DNA: TGTGCCAGCAGACCGTCGACCGGGACAGGCGGGTTCCCTGAGCAGTTCTTC. Its protein product is CASRPSTGTGGFPEQFF. The J gene is TRBJ2-1, the V gene TRBV2, with 8 bases that match TRBD1. The CDR3 extends over 17 amino acids. With V trimmed by 6 bases and J by 9 bases, 19 bases remained unmatched. Germline-derived CDR1 and CDR2 are SNHLY and FYNNEI.

V usage is TRBV9 and J usage is TRBJ1-2; TRBD1 might be the D (5 bases). CDR3 length equals 15 residues. Per the germline V gene, CDR1 is SGDLS and CDR2 is YYNGEE. Trimming pared 0 bases from V and 0 bases from J, leaving 9 bases between. CDR3 sequence reads: CASSVGQRSNYGYTF. Here the CDR3 DNA reads TGTGCCAGCAGCGTAGGACAGCGATCTAACTATGGCTACACCTTC.

This chain joins TRBV10-2 and TRBJ2-1, with TRBD2 matching 7 bases. The junction had 6 bases not matched to a gene; V was cut back by 8 bases and J by 2 bases. The V gene's germline CDR1 is WSHSY and CDR2 SAAADI. The CDR3 is 14 amino acids. The CDR3 loop reads CASRGVSTYNEQFF. The CDR3 DNA is TGCGCCAGCCGGGGGGTGTCCACCTACAATGAGCAGTTCTTC.

The gene calls are TRBV10-3 and TRBJ2-1; D may match TRBD1 or TRBD2 (5 bases each). Trimming cost V 8 bases and J 6 bases, with 8 bases left between them. CDR1 and CDR2 (germline): ENHRY, SYGVKD. The CDR3 consists of 11 residues. The DNA of the CDR3 is TGTGCCATCCGGGGCCCCAATGAGCAGTTCTTC. Translated: CAIRGPNEQFF.

V usage is TRBV7-8 and J usage is TRBJ1-2, with 7 positions matching TRBD1. Germline values: CDR1 SGHVS, CDR2 FQNEAQ. The J segment lost 4 bases and the V segment lost 0 bases, leaving 2 bases of the junction unmatched. The CDR3 runs 14 residues. The CDR3 spells CASSLATGLYGYTF. The CDR3 coding sequence is TGTGCCAGCAGCTTAGCGACAGGGCTCTATGGCTACACCTTC.

This clone was seen a few times. The J gene is TRBJ1-1, the V gene TRBV7-9; 7 bases are a match to TRBD1. This CDR3 has 14 residues. Germline CDR1 and CDR2: SEHNR and FQNEAQ (reference sequence). V trimming: 5 bases; J trimming: 5 bases; junction bases outside the gene matches: 8. The CDR3 sequence is CASSLGDSRTEAFF. In DNA form, the CDR3 reads TGTGCCAGCAGCCTCGGGGACAGCAGGACTGAAGCTTTCTTT.

The V and J genes are TRBV5-1 and TRBJ2-2, with 8 bases fitting TRBD1. Germline lookup yields CDR1 SGHRS and CDR2 YFSETQ. V shed 2 bases, J shed 4 bases, and the junction held 19 bases outside the gene matches. This CDR3 spans 20 amino acids. CDR3 DNA sequence: TGCGCCAGCAGCTTCCAACATTCGGCTACTAGGACAGGGAGCACCGGGGAGCTGTTTTTT. Its translation is CASSFQHSATRTGSTGELFF.

The chain joins TRBV6-4 to TRBJ1-1; D not resolved. The CDR3 has 16 residues. CDR1 MRHNA and CDR2 SNTAGT come from the germline V gene. V lost 11 bases and J lost 1, with 23 bases in between. CDR3: CAGYTGLKYANTEAFF. The DNA for the CDR3 is TGTGCCGGTTATACGGGGTTAAAATATGCGAACACTGAAGCTTTCTTT.

The rearrangement links TRBV2 to TRBJ1-1, with D possibly matching TRBD1 (6 bases). This CDR3 contains 16 residues. CDR1 and CDR2 (germline): SNHLY, FYNNEI. The V end was cut by 7 bases, the J end by 4 bases, with 22 bases between. The CDR3 is CASIEPGRRGPTEAFF. For the CDR3, the DNA is TGTGCCAGCATAGAACCGGGACGCAGGGGTCCCACTGAAGCTTTCTTT.

The rearrangement uses TRBV7-7 and TRBJ2-5; 7 bases are shared with TRBD2. Germline CDR1 reads SSHAT; CDR2 reads FNYEAQ (reference sequence). This CDR3 comprises 15 residues. V lost 1 base to trimming and J lost 5 bases; unmatched junction nucleotides: 7. CDR3 DNA: TGTGCCAGCAGCTTAGGGGGGGGAAGAGGCGAGACCCAGTACTTC. Translated: CASSLGGGRGETQYF.

Notes on this clone: The sample carries other DNA sequences with the same CDR3. This chain uses TRBV7-9 with TRBJ2-2; D is unresolved. Germline CDR1 SEHNR, CDR2 FQNEAQ (reference sequence). V gave up 0 bases and J gave up 5 bases, with 4 bases separating them. CDR3 length equals 13 residues. Here the CDR3 DNA reads TGTGCCAGCAGCTTAGCGCTGACCGGGGAGCTGTTTTTT. Translation gives CASSLALTGELFF.

The chain couples TRBV2 to TRBJ2-5; 14 bases are shared with TRBD2. The CDR3 consists of 15 residues. Germline assignment: CDR1 SNHLY and CDR2 FYNNEI. V lost 5 bases and J lost 2; bases outside the gene matches: 1. CDR3 DNA sequence: TGTGCCAGCAGTCGGACTAGCGGGAGGCAAGAGACCCAGTACTTC. Translating gives CASSRTSGRQETQYF.

V and J are TRBV7-9 and TRBJ2-7; TRBD1 or TRBD2 may be the D gene (5 bases each). The germline V gene has CDR1 SEHNR and CDR2 FQNEAQ (reference sequence). Trimming took 2 bases from V and 3 from J, leaving 20 bases between them. The CDR3 loop spans 17 amino acids. The CDR3 region is CASSLQGRRSGDYEQYF. The DNA of the CDR3 is TGTGCCAGCAGCTTACAGGGACGACGGAGCGGCGACTACGAGCAGTACTTC. Based on the CDR3 plus reference TRBV7-9 and TRBJ2-7, the full variable domain is DTGVSQNPRHKITKRGQNVTFRCDPISEHNRLYWYRQTLGQGPEFLTYFQNEAQLEKSRLLSDRFSAERPKGSFSTLEIQRTEQGDSAMYLCASSLQGRRSGDYEQYFGPGTRLTVT.

This clone was counted many times. The CDR3 DNA is TGTGCCACCAGCAGCGTCAGGGGGGGTCCAGATACGCAGTATTTT. Its translation: CATSSVRGGPDTQYF. V gene TRBV15 combines with J gene TRBJ2-3; D assignment may be TRBD1 or TRBD2 (7 bases each). V lost 3 bases and J lost 4, with 14 bases in between. CDR3 length equals 15 residues. Germline V lookup: CDR1 LNHNV, CDR2 YYDKDF (reference sequence).

V and J are TRBV14 and TRBJ2-7; D possibly uses TRBD1 or TRBD2 (5 bases each). The CDR3 has 17 amino acids. V lost 4 bases and J 8 bases, leaving 27 bases between the germline ends. CDR1 and CDR2 from the germline V gene are SGHDN and FVKESK. The CDR3 nucleotides read TGTGCCAGCAGCCGAATGATGACCGGGGCCGCAATAACTCAGCAGTACTTC. It encodes CASSRMMTGAAITQQYF.

The chain links TRBV4-1 to TRBJ2-5; 10 bases agree with TRBD2. V was pared by 0 bases and J by 4 bases, with 8 bases of the junction left unmatched. The CDR3 loop spans 17 amino acids. Germline V lookup: CDR1 MGHRA, CDR2 YSYEKL. CDR3 nucleotides: TGCGCCAGCAGCCAAGATGGGGAGCGGGAGGGCCGAGAGACCCAGTACTTC. Its protein product is CASSQDGEREGRETQYF.

The chain recombines TRBV28 with TRBJ2-1; 7 bases are a match to TRBD2. The germline V gene has CDR1 MDHEN and CDR2 SYDVKM. There are 17 residues in the CDR3. Losses at the gene ends were 4 bases for V and 5 bases for J; bases not matched to a gene: 14. The CDR3 DNA reads TGTGCCAGCAGTTCCTCCTTCCTAGCGGATGTAAACAATGAGCAGTTCTTC. The encoded protein is CASSSSFLADVNNEQFF.

The rearrangement joins TRBV11-2 to TRBJ2-2, with D possibly matching TRBD2 (6 bases). V lost 1 base and J 0 bases, leaving 12 bases between the germline ends. The CDR3 loop spans 17 amino acids. Germline assignment: CDR1 SGHAT and CDR2 FQNNGV. This CDR3 is CASSLVGEASNTGELFF. The CDR3 DNA sequence: TGTGCCAGCAGCTTAGTGGGGGAGGCATCGAACACCGGGGAGCTGTTTTTT.

V usage is TRBV6-5 and J usage is TRBJ1-2; no clear D gene. CDR1 and CDR2 (germline): MNHEY, SVGAGI. This CDR3 contains 14 residues. Trimming left V 4 bases short and J 5 bases short, with 14 bases between. Written as DNA, the CDR3 is TGTGCCAGCAGTTCCTCACAGTCTGATTATGGCTACACCTTC. It specifies CASSSSQSDYGYTF.

The chain joins TRBV19 to TRBJ1-1; no definite D call. The germline V gene encodes CDR1 LNHDA and CDR2 SQIVND (reference sequence). V lost 1 base and J 3 bases, leaving 15 bases between the germline ends. This CDR3 region has 16 residues. The CDR3 protein is CASSIVGRVIDTEAFF. The DNA for the CDR3 is TGTGCCAGTAGTATAGTCGGGCGGGTGATCGACACTGAAGCTTTCTTT.

This rearrangement joins TRBV30 to TRBJ2-3; 11 bases match TRBD2. Germline trimming cut 2 bases from V and 3 bases from J; bases unmatched to any gene: 7. The germline V gene has CDR1 GTSNPN and CDR2 SVGIG (reference sequence). The CDR3 contains 16 residues. The CDR3 bases are TGTGCCTGGAGTCTAGCGGGAGGAGTGAGTACAGATACGCAGTATTTT. Translation: CAWSLAGGVSTDTQYF.

The chain employs TRBV19 and TRBJ1-5, with D unclear. The V gene lost 3 bases and the J gene lost 7 bases, with 25 bases spanning the gap. The CDR3 is 18 residues long. Germline V CDR1 and CDR2: LNHDA, SQIVND (reference sequence). CDR3 DNA: TGTGCCAGTAGTATTTGGGCCCCCCAGGTGGATTTCGACCAGCCCCAGCATTTT. Translated, it gives CASSIWAPQVDFDQPQHF.